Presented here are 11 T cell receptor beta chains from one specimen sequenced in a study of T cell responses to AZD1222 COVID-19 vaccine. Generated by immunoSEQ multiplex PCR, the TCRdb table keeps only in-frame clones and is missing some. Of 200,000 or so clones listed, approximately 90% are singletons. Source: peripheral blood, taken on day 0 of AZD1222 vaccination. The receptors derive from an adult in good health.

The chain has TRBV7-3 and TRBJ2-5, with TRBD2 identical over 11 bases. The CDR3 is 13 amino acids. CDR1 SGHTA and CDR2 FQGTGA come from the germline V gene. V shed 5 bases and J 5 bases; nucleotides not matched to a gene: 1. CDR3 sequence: CASSRTSGETQYF. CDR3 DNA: TGTGCCAGCAGCCGGACTAGCGGGGAGACCCAGTACTTC.

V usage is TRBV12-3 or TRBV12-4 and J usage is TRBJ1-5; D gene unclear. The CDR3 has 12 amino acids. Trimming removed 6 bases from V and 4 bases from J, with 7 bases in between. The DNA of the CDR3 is TGTGCCAGCAGCACCTTGAATCAGCCCCAGCATTTT. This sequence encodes CASSTLNQPQHF.

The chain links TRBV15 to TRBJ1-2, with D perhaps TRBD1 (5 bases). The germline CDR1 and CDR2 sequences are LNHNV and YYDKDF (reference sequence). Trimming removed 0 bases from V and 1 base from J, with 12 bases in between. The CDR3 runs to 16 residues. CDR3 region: CATSRDHRSDNYGYTF. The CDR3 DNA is TGTGCCACCAGCAGAGATCACAGGTCCGATAACTATGGCTACACCTTC.

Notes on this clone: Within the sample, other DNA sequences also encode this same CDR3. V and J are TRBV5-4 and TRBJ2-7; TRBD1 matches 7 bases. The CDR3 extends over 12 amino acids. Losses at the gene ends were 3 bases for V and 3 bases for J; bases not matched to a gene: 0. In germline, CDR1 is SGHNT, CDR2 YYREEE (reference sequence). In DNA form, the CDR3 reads TGTGCCAGCAGCTGGGACAGCTACGAGCAGTACTTC. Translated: CASSWDSYEQYF. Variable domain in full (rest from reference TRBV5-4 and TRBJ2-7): ETGVTQSPTHLIKTRGQQVTLRCSSQSGHNTVSWYQQALGQGPQFIFQYYREEENGRGNFPPRFSGLQFPNYSSELNVNALELDDSALYLCASSWDSYEQYFGPGTRLTVT.

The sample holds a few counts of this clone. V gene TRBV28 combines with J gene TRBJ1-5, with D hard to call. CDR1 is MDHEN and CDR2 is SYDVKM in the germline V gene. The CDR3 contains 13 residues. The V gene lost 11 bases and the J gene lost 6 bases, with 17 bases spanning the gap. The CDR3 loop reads CACGSSSGQPQHF. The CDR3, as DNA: TGTGCCTGCGGCTCCTCCTCGGGTCAGCCCCAGCATTTT.

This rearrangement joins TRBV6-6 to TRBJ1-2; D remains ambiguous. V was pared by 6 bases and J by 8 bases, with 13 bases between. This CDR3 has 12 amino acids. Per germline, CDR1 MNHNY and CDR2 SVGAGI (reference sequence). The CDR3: CASREGAGGYTF. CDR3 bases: TGTGCCAGCAGAGAGGGCGCGGGAGGCTACACCTTC.

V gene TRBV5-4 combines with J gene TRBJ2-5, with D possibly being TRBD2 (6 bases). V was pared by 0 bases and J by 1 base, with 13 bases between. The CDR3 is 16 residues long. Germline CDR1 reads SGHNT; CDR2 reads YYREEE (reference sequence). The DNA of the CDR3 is TGTGCCAGCAGCTTGGTGGGAGGAGGCCTCCAAGAGACCCAGTACTTC. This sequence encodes CASSLVGGGLQETQYF.

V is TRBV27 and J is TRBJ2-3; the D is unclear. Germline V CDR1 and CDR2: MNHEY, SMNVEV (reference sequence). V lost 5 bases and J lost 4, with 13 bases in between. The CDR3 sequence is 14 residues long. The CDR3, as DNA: TGTGCCAGCAGTCTCTCACGCCCGTCAGATACGCAGTATTTT. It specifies CASSLSRPSDTQYF.

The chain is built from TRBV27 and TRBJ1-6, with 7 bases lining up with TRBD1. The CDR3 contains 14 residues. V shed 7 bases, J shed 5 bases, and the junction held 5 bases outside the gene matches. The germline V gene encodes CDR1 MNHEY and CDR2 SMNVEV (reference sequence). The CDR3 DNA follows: TGTGCCAGCACTCCGACAGGGCATAATTCACCCCTCCACTTT. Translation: CASTPTGHNSPLHF.

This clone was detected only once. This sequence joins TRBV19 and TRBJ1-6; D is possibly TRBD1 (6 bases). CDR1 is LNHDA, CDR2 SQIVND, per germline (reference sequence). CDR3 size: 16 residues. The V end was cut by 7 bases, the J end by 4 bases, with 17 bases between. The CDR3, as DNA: TGTGCCAGTAATCCAGGTGGGACAAGTTATAATTCACCCCTCCACTTT. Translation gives CASNPGGTSYNSPLHF.

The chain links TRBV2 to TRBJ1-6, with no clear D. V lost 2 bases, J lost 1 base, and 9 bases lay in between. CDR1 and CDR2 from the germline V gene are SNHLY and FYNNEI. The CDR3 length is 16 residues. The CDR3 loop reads CASSEFGYSYNSPLHF. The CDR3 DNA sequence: TGTGCCAGCAGTGAATTCGGTTATTCCTATAATTCACCCCTCCACTTT. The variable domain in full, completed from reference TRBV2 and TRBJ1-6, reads EPEVTQTPSHQVTQMGQEVILRCVPISNHLYFYWYRQILGQKVEFLVSFYNNEISEKSEIFDDQFSVERPDGSNFTLKIRSTKLEDSAMYFCASSEFGYSYNSPLHFGNGTRLTVT.